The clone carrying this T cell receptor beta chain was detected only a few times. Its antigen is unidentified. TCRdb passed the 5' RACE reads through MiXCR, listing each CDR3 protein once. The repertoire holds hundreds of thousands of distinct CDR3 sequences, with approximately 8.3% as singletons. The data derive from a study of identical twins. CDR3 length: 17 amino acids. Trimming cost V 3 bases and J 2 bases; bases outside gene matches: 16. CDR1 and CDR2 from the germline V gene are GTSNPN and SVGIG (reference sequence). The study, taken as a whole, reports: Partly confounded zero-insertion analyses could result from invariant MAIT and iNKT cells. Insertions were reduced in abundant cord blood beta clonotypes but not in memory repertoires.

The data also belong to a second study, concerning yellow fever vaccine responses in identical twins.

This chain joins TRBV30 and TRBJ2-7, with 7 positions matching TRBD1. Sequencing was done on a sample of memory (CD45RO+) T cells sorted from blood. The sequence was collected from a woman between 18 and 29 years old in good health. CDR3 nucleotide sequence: TGTGCCTGGAGACCATCAACCGGGACAGCGCTAACCTACGAGCAGTACTTC. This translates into CAWRPSTGTALTYEQYF.